The 20 T cell receptor beta chains listed next were all sequenced from one sample in a study of cytomegalovirus exposure and HLA in healthy donors. Use of 60 Vbeta and 13 Jbeta primers characterized the PCR. Sequenced by immunoSEQ multiplex PCR; TCRdb stores in-frame clones only, minus some. The repertoire includes tens of thousands of clones, about 78% of them detected once, and about 3% sits in the top ten. Sequenced sample: PBMCs. These receptors were collected from a woman between 35 and 50 years old in good health and CMV-seronegative.

This rearrangement joins TRBV11-3 to TRBJ2-1, with D uncertain. CDR3 length: 18 residues. The V and J ends lost 4 bases and 0 bases respectively, with 19 bases between them. The germline CDR1 and CDR2 sequences are SGHNT and YENEEA. The CDR3 protein is CASSSPRSPSGSYNEQFF. The CDR3 bases are TGTGCCAGCAGCTCCCCGAGGAGCCCATCTGGCTCCTACAATGAGCAGTTCTTC. Full variable domain (remainder filled in from reference TRBV11-3 and TRBJ2-1): EAGVVQSPRYKIIEKKQPVAFWCNPISGHNTLYWYLQNLGQGPELLIRYENEEAVDDSQLPKDRFSAERLKGVDSTLKIQPAELGDSAVYLCASSSPRSPSGSYNEQFFGPGTRLTVL.

The CDR3 loop reads CASARTGDSGNTIYF. Written as DNA, the CDR3 is TGCGCCAGCGCACGGACAGGCGACTCTGGAAACACCATATATTTT. V and J are TRBV5-1 and TRBJ1-3; 7 nucleotides align to TRBD1. Germline-derived CDR1 and CDR2 are SGHRS and YFSETQ. Trimming removed 7 bases from V and 0 bases from J; junction bases left unmatched: 7. CDR3 length: 15 amino acids.

The rearrangement uses TRBV28 and TRBJ2-6, with TRBD1 as a possible D gene (6 bases). V was shortened by 4 bases and J by 1 base, with 11 bases between the two germline ends. Germline V lookup: CDR1 MDHEN, CDR2 SYDVKM. The CDR3 spans 16 residues. CDR3 sequence (DNA): TGTGCCAGCAGTTCATCAGGGGTTTCTGGGGCCAACGTCCTGACTTTC. It specifies CASSSSGVSGANVLTF.

The chain recombines TRBV28 with TRBJ2-7; TRBD1 aligns across 8 bases. V lost 5 bases and J lost 0; bases outside the gene matches: 6. From germline, CDR1 is MDHEN and CDR2 SYDVKM. The CDR3 extends over 15 amino acids. DNA of the CDR3: TGTGCCAGCAGTCCACAGGGGGTTACCTCCTACGAGCAGTACTTC. Translated: CASSPQGVTSYEQYF.

The CDR3 DNA is TGCGCCAGCAGCTTGGCGGTTCGGGGTACTGGAAACACCATATATTTT. It codes for CASSLAVRGTGNTIYF. This chain uses TRBV5-1 with TRBJ1-3; D remains unclear. Looked up from germline, CDR1 is SGHRS and CDR2 is YFSETQ. CDR3 length equals 16 residues. Trimming stripped 0 bases from V and 2 bases from J, with 12 bases between.

This chain joins TRBV7-2 and TRBJ2-7; 13 bases align to TRBD2. The V segment lost 7 bases and the J segment 3 bases; nucleotides outside the gene matches: 9. From germline, CDR1 is SGHTA and CDR2 FQGNSA. The CDR3 has 16 residues. CDR3 loop: CASTPRTSGRIYEQYF. CDR3 bases: TGTGCCAGCACCCCCCGGACTAGCGGGAGAATCTACGAGCAGTACTTC. The full variable domain, in which reference TRBV7-2 and TRBJ2-7 provide the parts outside the CDR3, is GAGVSQSPSNKVTEKGKDVELRCDPISGHTALYWYRQSLGQGLEFLIYFQGNSAPDKSGLPSDRFSAERTGGSVSTLTIQRTQQEDSAVYLCASTPRTSGRIYEQYFGPGTRLTVT.

The chain couples TRBV7-6 to TRBJ2-2, with a possible D match to TRBD2 (5 bases). The V end was cut by 2 bases, the J end by 5 bases, with 15 bases between. CDR1 is SGHVS and CDR2 is FNYEAQ in the germline V gene. This CDR3 comprises 16 residues. This CDR3 is CASSLNGVYLTGELFF. The CDR3, as DNA: TGTGCCAGCAGCTTAAACGGGGTCTATTTAACCGGGGAGCTGTTTTTT.

This clone was counted a few times. The chain links TRBV5-4 to TRBJ1-5, with D unclear. Trimming cost V 4 bases and J 4 bases, with 6 bases left between them. The CDR3 has 12 amino acids. Germline V gene lookup returns CDR1 SGHNT and CDR2 YYREEE (reference sequence). The CDR3 loop reads CASSVENQPQHF. DNA for the CDR3: TGTGCCAGCAGCGTCGAGAATCAGCCCCAGCATTTT.

The chain couples TRBV6-7 to TRBJ2-5; 9 positions agree with TRBD2. TRBV6-7 is an open reading frame whose function is uncertain. V shed 10 bases and J 5 bases; nucleotides not matched to a gene: 11. The CDR3 is made up of 14 amino acids. The CDR3 DNA reads TGTGCCACAAACGGCGGGAGGGCGGAGGAGACCCAGTACTTC. This translates into CATNGGRAEETQYF.

The J gene is TRBJ2-1, the V gene TRBV5-4; 7 bases map to TRBD1. Germline CDR1 SGHNT, CDR2 YYREEE (reference sequence). This CDR3 has 12 residues. V shed 7 bases, J shed 6 bases, and the junction held 4 bases outside the gene matches. As DNA, the CDR3 is TGTGCCAGCGGGGGACAGCTCAATGAGCAGTTCTTC. It translates to CASGGQLNEQFF.

The chain combines TRBV2 with TRBJ1-5; D not resolved. The V end lost 6 bases, the J end lost 0 bases, and 12 bases lay between the germline ends. The CDR3 sequence is 15 residues long. Germline V gene sequence: CDR1 SNHLY, CDR2 FYNNEI. The chain's CDR3 is CASREAGYSNQPQHF. CDR3 in DNA: TGTGCCAGCAGGGAGGCAGGATATAGCAATCAGCCCCAGCATTTT.

The gene calls are TRBV6-5 and TRBJ1-6, with D uncertain. Germline V lookup: CDR1 MNHEY, CDR2 SVGAGI. Deletions cut 2 bases from V and 5 bases from J, with 7 bases between. The CDR3 extends over 14 amino acids. For the CDR3, the DNA is TGTGCCAGCAGTTACAAGGCGGATAATTCACCCCTCCACTTT. It encodes CASSYKADNSPLHF.

This chain uses TRBV20-1 with TRBJ1-2, with D unclear. V was pared by 2 bases and J by 5 bases, with 6 bases between. This CDR3 has 11 residues. In germline, CDR1 is DFQATT, CDR2 SNEGSKA (reference sequence). The CDR3 nucleotides read TGCAGTGCTAGACAGACTTATGGCTACACCTTC. Protein product: CSARQTYGYTF.

The rearrangement uses TRBV5-1 and TRBJ2-1, with TRBD2 matching 14 bases. The CDR3 loop spans 15 amino acids. CDR1 is SGHRS, CDR2 YFSETQ, per germline. J gave up 8 bases and V 5 bases, and 6 bases lay outside the gene matches. The DNA of the CDR3 is TGCGCCAGCAGACCGACTAGCGGGAGGGTATATGAGCAGTTCTTC. This encodes CASRPTSGRVYEQFF.

This chain uses TRBV28 with TRBJ1-5; 7 bases fit TRBD1. Germline CDR1 and CDR2: MDHEN and SYDVKM. V gave up 5 bases and J gave up 2 bases; unmatched junction bases: 9. This CDR3 has 16 residues. The CDR3 loop reads CASSRDSQHGNQPQHF. CDR3 DNA: TGTGCCAGCAGTCGGGACAGTCAACACGGCAATCAGCCCCAGCATTTT.

The table lists this clone with a few counts. The V call is TRBV9, the J call TRBJ1-4; no definite D call. The CDR3 spans 13 residues. CDR1 is SGDLS and CDR2 is YYNGEE in the germline V gene. Trimming took off 0 bases at V and 6 bases at J, with 6 bases between the two ends. As DNA, the CDR3 is TGTGCCAGCAGCGTAGGGTCAGATGAAAAACTGTTTTTT. It is translated as CASSVGSDEKLFF.

The rearrangement links TRBV6-1 to TRBJ1-4, with TRBD1 as a possible D gene (5 bases). Germline assignment: CDR1 MNHNS and CDR2 SASEGT. V lost 5 bases and J 3 bases, leaving 13 bases between the germline ends. This CDR3 has 15 residues. The CDR3 coding sequence is TGTGCCAGCAGTACCCACAGGAGCGCTAATGAAAAACTGTTTTTT. This sequence encodes CASSTHRSANEKLFF.

This chain connects TRBV29-1 to TRBJ1-3; 9 bases are shared with TRBD1. The CDR3 loop spans 13 amino acids. The germline V gene has CDR1 SQVTM and CDR2 ANQGSEA. Unmatched junction bases numbered 2, after V lost 6 bases and J lost 2 bases. CDR3 loop: CSVRTGAGNTIYF. As DNA, the CDR3 is TGCAGCGTGCGGACAGGGGCTGGAAACACCATATATTTT.

The chain couples TRBV2 to TRBJ2-1, with D perhaps matching TRBD2 (6 bases). V was pared by 8 bases and J by 9 bases, with 11 bases between. CDR1 SNHLY and CDR2 FYNNEI come from the germline V gene. The CDR3 is made up of 11 amino acids. As DNA, the CDR3 is TGTGCCAGCTTTGGGGGAGGTGAGCAGTTCTTC. This codes for CASFGGGEQFF.

This clone was recorded many times. V usage is TRBV4-3 and J usage is TRBJ2-7; perhaps TRBD1 as D (6 bases). V gave up 1 base and J gave up 8 bases, with 9 bases separating them. Germline V CDR1 and CDR2: LGHNA, YSLEER. There are 12 residues in the CDR3. CDR3 sequence: CASSQGTGKQYF. The CDR3, as DNA: TGCGCCAGCAGCCAAGGAACAGGGAAGCAGTACTTC.